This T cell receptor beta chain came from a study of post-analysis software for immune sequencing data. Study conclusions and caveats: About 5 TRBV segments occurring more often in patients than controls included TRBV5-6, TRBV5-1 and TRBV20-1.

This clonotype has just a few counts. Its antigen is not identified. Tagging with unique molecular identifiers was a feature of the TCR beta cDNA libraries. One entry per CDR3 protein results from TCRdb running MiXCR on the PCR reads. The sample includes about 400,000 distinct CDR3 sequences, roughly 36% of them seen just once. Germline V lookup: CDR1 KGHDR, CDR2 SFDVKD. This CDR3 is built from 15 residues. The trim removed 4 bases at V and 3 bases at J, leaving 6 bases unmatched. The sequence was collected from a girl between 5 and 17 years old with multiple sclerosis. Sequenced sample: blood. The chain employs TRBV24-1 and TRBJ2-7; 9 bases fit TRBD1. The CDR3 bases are TGTGCCACCAGTGAAGCCGGGACAGGGTTCTACGAGCAGTACTTC. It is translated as CATSEAGTGFYEQYF.